Given below is one T cell receptor beta chain in context. What it recognizes is unknown. The TCRbeta library was prepared with unique molecular identifiers. Each CDR3 protein gets one entry after TCRdb re-called the PCR reads with MiXCR. Of hundreds of thousands of distinct CDR3 sequences in the sample, about 7.3% were seen once. The data were taken from a study of T-cell reconstitution after alpha-beta-depleted transplantation in children. The CDR3 covers 14 residues. Trimming took 4 bases from V and 5 from J; bases not matched to a gene: 11. Germline values: CDR1 DFQATT, CDR2 SNEGSKA (reference sequence). Study-wide results and caveats: It was newly produced T cells that mostly accounted for T-cell counts and diversity one year after transplant.

The sequences come from peripheral blood, collected 360 days after TCRalphabeta/CD19-depleted stem cell transplant. This TCR derives from a female patient younger than 10 who had a stem cell transplant for Fanconi anemia, so the T cells may come from the graft donor. This chain links TRBV20-1 with TRBJ2-7; 7 nucleotides agree with TRBD2. CDR3 sequence: CSAIRDYLVDEQYF. Written as DNA, the CDR3 is TGCAGTGCTATTCGGGACTACCTCGTGGACGAGCAGTACTTC.